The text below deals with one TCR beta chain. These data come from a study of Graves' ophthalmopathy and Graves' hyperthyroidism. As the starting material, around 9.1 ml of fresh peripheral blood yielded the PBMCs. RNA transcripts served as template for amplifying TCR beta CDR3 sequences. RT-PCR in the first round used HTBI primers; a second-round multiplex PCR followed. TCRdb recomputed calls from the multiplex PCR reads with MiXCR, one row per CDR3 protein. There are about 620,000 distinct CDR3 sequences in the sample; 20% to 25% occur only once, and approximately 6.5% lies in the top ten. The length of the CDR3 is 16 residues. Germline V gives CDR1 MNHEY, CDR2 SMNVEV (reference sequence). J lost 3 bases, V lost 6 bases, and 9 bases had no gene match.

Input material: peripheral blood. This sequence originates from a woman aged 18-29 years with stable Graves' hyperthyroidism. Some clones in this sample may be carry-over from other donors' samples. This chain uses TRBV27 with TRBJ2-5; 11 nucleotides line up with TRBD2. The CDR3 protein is CASSRGWGLAEETQYF. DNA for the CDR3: TGTGCCAGCAGCCGGGGATGGGGACTAGCGGAAGAGACCCAGTACTTC.